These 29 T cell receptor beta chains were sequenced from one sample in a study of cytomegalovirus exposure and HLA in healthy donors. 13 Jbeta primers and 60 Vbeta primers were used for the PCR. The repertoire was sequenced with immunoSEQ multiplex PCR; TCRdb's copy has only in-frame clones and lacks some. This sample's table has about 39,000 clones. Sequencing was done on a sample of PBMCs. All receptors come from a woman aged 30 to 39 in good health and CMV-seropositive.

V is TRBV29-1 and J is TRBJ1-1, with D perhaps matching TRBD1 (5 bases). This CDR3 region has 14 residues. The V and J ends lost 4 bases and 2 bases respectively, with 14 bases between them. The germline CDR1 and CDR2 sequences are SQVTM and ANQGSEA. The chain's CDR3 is CSVVSLDRNTEAFF. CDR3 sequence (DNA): TGCAGCGTTGTGTCCCTAGACAGAAACACTGAAGCTTTCTTT.

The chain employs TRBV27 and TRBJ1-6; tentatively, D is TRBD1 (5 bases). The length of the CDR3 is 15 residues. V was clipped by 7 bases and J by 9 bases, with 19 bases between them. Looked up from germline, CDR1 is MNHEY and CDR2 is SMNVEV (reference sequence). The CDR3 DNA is TGTGCCAGCACCTGGGGAGGCTCGGGGGTTTCACCCCTCCACTTT. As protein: CASTWGGSGVSPLHF.

The CDR3 DNA follows: TGTGCCAGCAGCTTAGAGGGGAGGAGCAATCAGCCCCAGCATTTT. This codes for CASSLEGRSNQPQHF. The V call is TRBV7-2, the J call TRBJ1-5; possibly TRBD1 for D (5 bases). Germline V gene data show CDR1 as SGHTA and CDR2 as FQGNSA. The V end lost 1 base, the J end lost 1 base, and 8 bases lay between the germline ends. This CDR3 spans 15 amino acids.

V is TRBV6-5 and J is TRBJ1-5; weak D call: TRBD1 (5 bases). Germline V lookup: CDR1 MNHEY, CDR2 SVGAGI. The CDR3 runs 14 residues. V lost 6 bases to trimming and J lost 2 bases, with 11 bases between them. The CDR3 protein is CASSQGVGNQPQHF. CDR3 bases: TGTGCCAGCAGCCAAGGGGTGGGCAATCAGCCCCAGCATTTT.

CDR3 protein: CASSLSLQETQYF. The CDR3 region has the DNA TGTGCCAGCAGCTTATCCCTCCAAGAGACCCAGTACTTC. The chain is built from TRBV11-2 and TRBJ2-5, with D unclear. Germline V gives CDR1 SGHAT, CDR2 FQNNGV. V was trimmed by 2 bases and J by 1 base, leaving 5 bases between them. CDR3 length: 13 amino acids. The whole variable domain, remainder taken from reference TRBV11-2 and TRBJ2-5, is EAGVAQSPRYKIIEKRQSVAFWCNPISGHATLYWYQQILGQGPKLLIQFQNNGVVDDSQLPKDRFSAERLKGVDSTLKIQPAKLEDSAVYLCASSLSLQETQYFGPGTRLLVL.

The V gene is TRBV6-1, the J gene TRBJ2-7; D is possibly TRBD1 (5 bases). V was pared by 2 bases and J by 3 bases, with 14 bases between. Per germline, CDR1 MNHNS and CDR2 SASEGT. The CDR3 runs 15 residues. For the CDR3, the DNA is TGTGCCAGCAGTGAAAGGGGAAGGGGCCTCTACGAGCAGTACTTC. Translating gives CASSERGRGLYEQYF.

CDR3: CAISGGTGVNSPLHF. The CDR3 nucleotides read TGTGCCATCAGTGGGGGGACAGGGGTTAACTCACCCCTCCACTTT. The chain employs TRBV10-3 and TRBJ1-6, with 10 bases fitting TRBD1. This CDR3 has 15 amino acids. The germline V gene has CDR1 ENHRY and CDR2 SYGVKD. V shed 4 bases, J shed 10 bases, and the junction held 7 bases outside the gene matches.

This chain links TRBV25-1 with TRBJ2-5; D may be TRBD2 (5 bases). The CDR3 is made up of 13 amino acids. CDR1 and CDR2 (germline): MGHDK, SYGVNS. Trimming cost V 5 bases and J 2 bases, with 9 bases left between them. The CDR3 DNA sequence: TGTGCCAGCAGTATAGGGAGTCAAGAGACCCAGTACTTC. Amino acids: CASSIGSQETQYF.

CDR3 bases: TGTGCCAGCAGTTTATCATCCTTGAACACTGAAGCTTTCTTT. Protein product: CASSLSSLNTEAFF. V is TRBV27 and J is TRBJ1-1; D gene unclear. V gave up 0 bases and J gave up 0 bases, with 5 bases separating them. The CDR3 is 14 residues long. From germline, CDR1 is MNHEY and CDR2 SMNVEV (reference sequence).

This CDR3 reads CASSLSVRTSGAQETQYF. CDR3 nucleotides: TGCGCCAGCAGCCTTTCAGTAAGGACTAGCGGGGCACAAGAGACCCAGTACTTC. The V gene is TRBV4-1, the J gene TRBJ2-5, with 12 bases identical to TRBD2. The junction had 11 bases not matched to a gene; V was cut back by 4 bases and J by 2 bases. This CDR3 is built from 18 residues. Germline V gene lookup returns CDR1 MGHRA and CDR2 YSYEKL.

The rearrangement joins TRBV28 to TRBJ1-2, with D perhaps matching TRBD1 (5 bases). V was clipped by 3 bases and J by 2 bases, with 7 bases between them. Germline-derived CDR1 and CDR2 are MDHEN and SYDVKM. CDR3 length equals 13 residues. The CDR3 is CASSFGQNYGYTF. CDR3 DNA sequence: TGTGCCAGCAGTTTCGGACAAAACTATGGCTACACCTTC.

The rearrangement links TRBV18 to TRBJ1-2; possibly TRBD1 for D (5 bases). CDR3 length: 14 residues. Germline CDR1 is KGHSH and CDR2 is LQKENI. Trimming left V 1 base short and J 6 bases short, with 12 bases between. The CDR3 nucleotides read TGTGCCAGCTCACCACTTTCAGGGCAAAATGGCTACACCTTC. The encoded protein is CASSPLSGQNGYTF. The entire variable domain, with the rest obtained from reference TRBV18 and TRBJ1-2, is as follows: NAGVMQNPRHLVRRRGQEARLRCSPMKGHSHVYWYRQLPEEGLKFMVYLQKENIIDESGMPKERFSAEFPKEGPSILRIQQVVRGDSAAYFCASSPLSGQNGYTFGSGTRLTVV.

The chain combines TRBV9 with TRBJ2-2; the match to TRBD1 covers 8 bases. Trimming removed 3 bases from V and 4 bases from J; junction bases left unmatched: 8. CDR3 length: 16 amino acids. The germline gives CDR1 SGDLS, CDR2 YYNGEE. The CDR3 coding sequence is TGTGCCAGCAGCGCGCTAGGACAGGGCGGCACCGGGGAGCTGTTTTTT. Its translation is CASSALGQGGTGELFF.

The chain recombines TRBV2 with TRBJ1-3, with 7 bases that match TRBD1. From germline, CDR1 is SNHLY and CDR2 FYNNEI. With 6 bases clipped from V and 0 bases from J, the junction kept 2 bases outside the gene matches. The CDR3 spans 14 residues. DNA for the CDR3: TGTGCCAGCAGACAGGGGAACTCTGGAAACACCATATATTTT. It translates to CASRQGNSGNTIYF.

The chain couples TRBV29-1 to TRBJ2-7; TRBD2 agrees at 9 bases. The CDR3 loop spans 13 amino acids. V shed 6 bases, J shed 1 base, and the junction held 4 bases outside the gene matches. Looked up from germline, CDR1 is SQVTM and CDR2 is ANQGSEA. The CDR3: CSVGGRVSYEQYF. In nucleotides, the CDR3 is TGCAGCGTCGGCGGGAGGGTGTCCTACGAGCAGTACTTC.

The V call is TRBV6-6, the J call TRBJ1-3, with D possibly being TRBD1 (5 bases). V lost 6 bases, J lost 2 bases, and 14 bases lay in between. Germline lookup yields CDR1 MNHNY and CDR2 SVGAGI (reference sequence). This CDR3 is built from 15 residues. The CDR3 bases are TGTGCCAGCAGCCCCCGGACATCTCCTGGAAACACCATATATTTT. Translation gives CASSPRTSPGNTIYF.

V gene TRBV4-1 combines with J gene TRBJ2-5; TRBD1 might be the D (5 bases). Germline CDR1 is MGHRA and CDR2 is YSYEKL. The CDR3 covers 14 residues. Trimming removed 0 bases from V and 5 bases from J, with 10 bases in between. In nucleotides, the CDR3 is TGCGCCAGCAGCCAAGATGTGAAGGGGGAGACCCAGTACTTC. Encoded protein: CASSQDVKGETQYF.

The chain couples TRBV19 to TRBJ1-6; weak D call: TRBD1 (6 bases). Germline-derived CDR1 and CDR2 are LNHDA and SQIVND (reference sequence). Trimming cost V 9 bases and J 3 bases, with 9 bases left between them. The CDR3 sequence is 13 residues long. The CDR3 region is CASRTDYNSPLHF. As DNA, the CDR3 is TGTGCCAGCCGGACAGACTATAATTCACCCCTCCACTTT.

The CDR3 region has the DNA TGTGCCAGCAGTTACTCCCGGGGCAGGGGGTACAATGAGCAGTTCTTC. This codes for CASSYSRGRGYNEQFF. The chain links TRBV6-5 to TRBJ2-1, with 7 bases that match TRBD1. Germline V lookup: CDR1 MNHEY, CDR2 SVGAGI. This CDR3 has 16 residues. With V trimmed by 0 bases and J by 4 bases, 6 bases remained unmatched.

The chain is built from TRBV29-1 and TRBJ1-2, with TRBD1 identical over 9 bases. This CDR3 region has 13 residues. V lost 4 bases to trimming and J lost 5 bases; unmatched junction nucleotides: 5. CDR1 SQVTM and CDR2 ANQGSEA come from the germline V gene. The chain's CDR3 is CSVAYRGLYGYTF. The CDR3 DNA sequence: TGCAGCGTTGCTTACAGGGGGCTTTATGGCTACACCTTC.

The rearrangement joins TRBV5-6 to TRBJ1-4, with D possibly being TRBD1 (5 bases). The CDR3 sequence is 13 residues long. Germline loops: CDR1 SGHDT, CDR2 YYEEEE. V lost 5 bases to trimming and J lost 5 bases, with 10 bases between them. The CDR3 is CASRHRGNEKLFF. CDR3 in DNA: TGTGCCAGCAGGCACCGGGGGAATGAAAAACTGTTTTTT.

The CDR3 spells CASSLGLATDTQYF. CDR3 nucleotides: TGTGCCAGCAGCTTGGGACTAGCGACAGATACGCAGTATTTT. J is TRBJ2-3 and V is TRBV7-2; 10 nucleotides match TRBD2. With V trimmed by 3 bases and J by 3 bases, 0 bases remained unmatched. Germline loops: CDR1 SGHTA, CDR2 FQGNSA. CDR3 length equals 14 residues.

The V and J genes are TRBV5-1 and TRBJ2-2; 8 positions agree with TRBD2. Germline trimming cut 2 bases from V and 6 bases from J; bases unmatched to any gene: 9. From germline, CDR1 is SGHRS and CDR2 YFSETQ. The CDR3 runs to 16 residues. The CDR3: CASSFTPGGAAGELFF. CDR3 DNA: TGCGCCAGCAGCTTTACCCCCGGGGGGGCCGCCGGGGAGCTGTTTTTT.

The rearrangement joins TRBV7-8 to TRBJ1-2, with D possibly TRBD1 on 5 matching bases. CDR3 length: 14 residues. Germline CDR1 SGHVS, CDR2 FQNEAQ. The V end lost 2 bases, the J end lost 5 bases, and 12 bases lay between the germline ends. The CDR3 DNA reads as TGTGCCAGCAGCTTACAGGGAGGCCTATATGGCTACACCTTC. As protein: CASSLQGGLYGYTF.

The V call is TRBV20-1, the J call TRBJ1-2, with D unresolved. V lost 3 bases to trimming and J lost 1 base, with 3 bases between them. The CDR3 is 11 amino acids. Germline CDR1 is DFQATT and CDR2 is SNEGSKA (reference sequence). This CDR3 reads CSASNNYGYTF. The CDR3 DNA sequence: TGCAGTGCTAGTAATAACTATGGCTACACCTTC.

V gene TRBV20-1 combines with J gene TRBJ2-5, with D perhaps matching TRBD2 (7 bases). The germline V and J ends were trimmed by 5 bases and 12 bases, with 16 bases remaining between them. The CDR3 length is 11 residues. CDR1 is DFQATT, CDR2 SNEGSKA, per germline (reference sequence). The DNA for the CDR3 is TGCAGTGCTCAACAAACGGGGGGCAAGTACTTC. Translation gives CSAQQTGGKYF.

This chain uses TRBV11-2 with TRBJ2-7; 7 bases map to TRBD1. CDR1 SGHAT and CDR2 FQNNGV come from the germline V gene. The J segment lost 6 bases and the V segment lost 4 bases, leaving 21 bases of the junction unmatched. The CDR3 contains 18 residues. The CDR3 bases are TGTGCCAGCAGCTCCCGACAGGGTTTGATGCCTTACTCAGGCGAGCAGTACTTC. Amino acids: CASSSRQGLMPYSGEQYF.

CDR3 sequence: CASSAGGIFATNEKLFF. CDR3 nucleotide sequence: TGTGCCAGCAGCGCAGGTGGCATCTTTGCAACTAATGAAAAACTGTTTTTT. This chain links TRBV7-9 with TRBJ1-4, with D unresolved. Germline V gene sequence: CDR1 SEHNR, CDR2 FQNEAQ (reference sequence). The CDR3 extends over 17 amino acids. V shed 5 bases and J shed 0 bases, with 16 bases lying between them.

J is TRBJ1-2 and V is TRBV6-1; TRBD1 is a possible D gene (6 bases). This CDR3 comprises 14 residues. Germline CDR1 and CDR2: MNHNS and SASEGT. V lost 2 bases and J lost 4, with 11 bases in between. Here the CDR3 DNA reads TGTGCCAGCAGTGAAAATTGGACAGCCTATGGCTACACCTTC. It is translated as CASSENWTAYGYTF.